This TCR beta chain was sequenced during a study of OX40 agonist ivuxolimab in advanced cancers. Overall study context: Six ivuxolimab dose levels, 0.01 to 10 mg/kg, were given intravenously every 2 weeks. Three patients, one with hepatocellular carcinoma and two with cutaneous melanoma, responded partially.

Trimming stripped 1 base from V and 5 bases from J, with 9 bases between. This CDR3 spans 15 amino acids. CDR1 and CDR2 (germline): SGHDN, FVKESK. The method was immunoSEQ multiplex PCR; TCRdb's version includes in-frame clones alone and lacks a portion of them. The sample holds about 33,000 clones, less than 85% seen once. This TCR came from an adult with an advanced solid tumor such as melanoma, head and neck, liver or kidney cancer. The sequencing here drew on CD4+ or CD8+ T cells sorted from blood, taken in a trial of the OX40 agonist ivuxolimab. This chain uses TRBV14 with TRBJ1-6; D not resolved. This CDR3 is CASSQVYRNNSPLHF. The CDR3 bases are TGTGCCAGCAGCCAAGTTTACAGAAATAATTCACCCCTCCACTTT.